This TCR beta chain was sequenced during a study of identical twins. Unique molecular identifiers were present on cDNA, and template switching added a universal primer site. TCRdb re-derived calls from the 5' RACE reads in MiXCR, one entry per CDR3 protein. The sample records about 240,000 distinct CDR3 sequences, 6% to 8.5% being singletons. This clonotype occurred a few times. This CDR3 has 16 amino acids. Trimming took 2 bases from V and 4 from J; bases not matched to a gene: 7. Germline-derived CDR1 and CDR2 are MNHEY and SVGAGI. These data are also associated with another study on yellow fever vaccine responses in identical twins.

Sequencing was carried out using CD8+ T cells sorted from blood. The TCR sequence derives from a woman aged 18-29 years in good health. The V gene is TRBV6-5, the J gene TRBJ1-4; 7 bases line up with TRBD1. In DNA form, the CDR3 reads TGTGCCAGCAGTTACCGAGGGGGCTTGGATAATGAAAAACTGTTTTTT. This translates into CASSYRGGLDNEKLFF.